The 19 T cell receptor beta chains below all came from one sample that was sequenced in a study of chemoradiotherapy in HPV16-positive cancers. TCRdb keeps only in-frame clones here, not all; method: immunoSEQ multiplex PCR. Counted here are about 1,200 clones, 43% occurring once; the ten biggest clones make up roughly 16%. The specimen was taken from a patient who underwent chemoradiotherapy. The source is a human donor with HPV-associated anogenital cancer.

This clone has a handful of counts. The rearrangement uses TRBV30 and TRBJ1-1; perhaps TRBD1 as D (6 bases). The CDR3 has 13 amino acids. V gave up 1 base and J gave up 0 bases, with 6 bases separating them. Germline values: CDR1 GTSNPN, CDR2 SVGIG (reference sequence). CDR3 DNA sequence: TGTGCCTGGAGTGGACAGGTGAACACTGAAGCTTTCTTT. Its protein is CAWSGQVNTEAFF.

The genes are TRBV9 and TRBJ2-7, with 10 bases that match TRBD2. Germline V gene sequence: CDR1 SGDLS, CDR2 YYNGEE. The CDR3 extends over 14 amino acids. J gave up 2 bases and V 4 bases, and 3 bases lay outside the gene matches. In DNA form, the CDR3 reads TGTGCCAGCAGCCAGACTAGCGGGCCCTACGAGCAGTACTTC. This sequence encodes CASSQTSGPYEQYF. Filled out from reference TRBV9 and TRBJ2-7, the complete variable domain reads DSGVTQTPKHLITATGQRVTLRCSPRSGDLSVYWYQQSLDQGLQFLIQYYNGEERAKGNILERFSAQQFPDLHSELNLSSLELGDSALYFCASSQTSGPYEQYFGPGTRLTVT.

The rearrangement joins TRBV7-2 to TRBJ1-2; D gene unclear. Trimming stripped 6 bases from V and 6 bases from J, with 14 bases between. This CDR3 spans 13 amino acids. Germline loops: CDR1 SGHTA, CDR2 FQGNSA. The CDR3 sequence: CASSLFLSDGYTF. The CDR3 DNA follows: TGTGCCAGCAGTCTGTTTCTTAGTGATGGCTACACCTTC. Drawing the rest from reference TRBV7-2 and TRBJ1-2, the complete variable domain is GAGVSQSPSNKVTEKGKDVELRCDPISGHTALYWYRQSLGQGLEFLIYFQGNSAPDKSGLPSDRFSAERTGGSVSTLTIQRTQQEDSAVYLCASSLFLSDGYTFGSGTRLTVV.

CDR3 protein: CASSSFGGEDQETQYF. Written as DNA, the CDR3 is TGTGCCAGCAGCTCCTTTGGGGGAGAGGACCAAGAGACCCAGTACTTC. V gene TRBV28 combines with J gene TRBJ2-5; D might be TRBD1 or TRBD2, each matching 5 bases. The CDR3 is 16 residues long. Germline loops: CDR1 MDHEN, CDR2 SYDVKM. V lost 6 bases, J lost 0 bases, and 17 bases lay in between.

The chain joins TRBV5-4 to TRBJ2-7; tentative D call: TRBD2 (6 bases). The CDR3 loop spans 15 amino acids. V shed 0 bases and J shed 6 bases, with 16 bases lying between them. CDR1 SGHNT and CDR2 YYREEE come from the germline V gene (reference sequence). In nucleotides, the CDR3 is TGTGCCAGCAGCTTGGATAAGCGGGTGGTGGGCGAGCAGTACTTC. Translated, it gives CASSLDKRVVGEQYF.

This clone has only a few counts. The V and J genes are TRBV7-2 and TRBJ2-5; weak D call: TRBD2 (5 bases). Trimming removed 4 bases from V and 3 bases from J, with 9 bases in between. CDR3 length equals 13 residues. CDR1 SGHTA and CDR2 FQGNSA come from the germline V gene. The CDR3 coding sequence is TGTGCCAGCAGCTCTCTAGCAGAAGAGACCCAGTACTTC. Its translation: CASSSLAEETQYF.

V usage is TRBV9 and J usage is TRBJ1-5; D gene ambiguous. CDR1 and CDR2 (germline): SGDLS, YYNGEE. Trimming took 0 bases from V and 6 from J, leaving 1 base between them. The CDR3 length is 11 residues. The CDR3 DNA follows: TGTGCCAGCAGCGTAGCTCAGCCCCAGCATTTT. It encodes CASSVAQPQHF. The full variable domain, its missing parts supplied by reference TRBV9 and TRBJ1-5, is DSGVTQTPKHLITATGQRVTLRCSPRSGDLSVYWYQQSLDQGLQFLIQYYNGEERAKGNILERFSAQQFPDLHSELNLSSLELGDSALYFCASSVAQPQHFGDGTRLSIL.

The chain is built from TRBV2 and TRBJ2-1; TRBD1 agrees at 7 bases. Germline V gene data show CDR1 as SNHLY and CDR2 as FYNNEI. The CDR3 covers 14 residues. J lost 6 bases, V lost 4 bases, and 6 bases had no gene match. This chain's CDR3 is CASSVTGVGNEQFF. Written as DNA, the CDR3 is TGTGCCAGCAGTGTTACAGGGGTGGGCAATGAGCAGTTCTTC.

This clone was found a few times. A junction boundary mismatches the germline segment, possibly from a read error. V is TRBV4-1 and J is TRBJ2-5, with 7 bases identical to TRBD2. CDR3 size: 17 residues. Per germline, CDR1 MGHRA and CDR2 YSYEKL. The CDR3 is CASSQDGASGGRETPYF. The CDR3, as DNA: TGCGCCAGCAGCCAAGATGGGGCTAGCGGTGGGAGAGAGACCCCGTACTTC.

V usage is TRBV7-6 and J usage is TRBJ2-2; 7 bases map to TRBD1. Per germline, CDR1 SGHVS and CDR2 FNYEAQ. There are 16 residues in the CDR3. V was clipped by 5 bases and J by 7 bases; unmatched bases: 13. This chain's CDR3 is CASSLGGRALIGELFF. The CDR3 DNA follows: TGTGCCAGCAGCCTAGGGGGCAGGGCATTAATCGGGGAGCTGTTTTTT.

The chain couples TRBV29-1 to TRBJ1-2; D possibly corresponds to TRBD1 (6 bases). The CDR3 covers 13 residues. The germline gives CDR1 SQVTM, CDR2 ANQGSEA. Between the trimmed V and J ends, which lost 6 bases and 3 bases, there was a span of 14 bases. The CDR3 DNA reads as TGCAGCGTGGCCGGGGGGGGCGACTATGGCTACACCTTC. Protein product: CSVAGGGDYGYTF.

The CDR3 loop is CASSLKAEGEAFF. CDR3 sequence (DNA): TGTGCCAGCAGCTTAAAGGCTGAGGGGGAAGCTTTCTTT. V usage is TRBV7-3 and J usage is TRBJ1-1, with D possibly matching TRBD1 (5 bases). Trimming cost V 1 base and J 8 bases, with 11 bases left between them. The CDR3 spans 13 residues. Germline-derived CDR1 and CDR2 are SGHTA and FQGTGA.

The rearrangement uses TRBV11-2 and TRBJ2-6; D is ambiguous. The CDR3 has 16 residues. Germline lookup yields CDR1 SGHAT and CDR2 FQNNGV. Trimming stripped 1 base from V and 2 bases from J, with 9 bases between. The CDR3 nucleotides are TGTGCCAGCAGCTTAGGCCGGTTTACTGGGGCCAACGTCCTGACTTTC. Protein product: CASSLGRFTGANVLTF.

This rearrangement joins TRBV30 to TRBJ1-1, with D possibly matching TRBD1 (6 bases). The CDR3 sequence is 11 residues long. V was clipped by 3 bases and J by 8 bases, with 10 bases between them. Germline V lookup: CDR1 GTSNPN, CDR2 SVGIG (reference sequence). The CDR3 DNA reads TGTGCCTGGAGCCAGGACAGAGAAGCTTTCTTT. This codes for CAWSQDREAFF.

The chain employs TRBV7-8 and TRBJ2-7; D is perhaps TRBD1 (6 bases). The CDR3 spans 17 residues. With 4 bases removed from V and 0 bases from J, the gap between germline ends came to 19 bases. Germline assignment: CDR1 SGHVS and CDR2 FQNEAQ. The CDR3 sequence is CASSSPSQGMSSYEQYF. In DNA, the CDR3 is TGTGCCAGCAGCTCCCCCTCACAGGGAATGAGCTCCTACGAGCAGTACTTC.

The gene calls are TRBV7-2 and TRBJ1-2; a weak D match, TRBD1 (5 bases). Germline assignment: CDR1 SGHTA and CDR2 FQGNSA. With 7 bases removed from V and 7 bases from J, the gap between germline ends came to 19 bases. The CDR3 sequence is 14 residues long. The CDR3 here is CASNMGRFVGGYTF. The CDR3 region has the DNA TGTGCCAGCAACATGGGACGATTTGTCGGTGGCTACACCTTC. Together with reference TRBV7-2 and TRBJ1-2, the CDR3 gives the full variable domain: GAGVSQSPSNKVTEKGKDVELRCDPISGHTALYWYRQSLGQGLEFLIYFQGNSAPDKSGLPSDRFSAERTGGSVSTLTIQRTQQEDSAVYLCASNMGRFVGGYTFGSGTRLTVV.

This clone is large in the sample. The genes are TRBV7-9 and TRBJ2-1, with unresolved D. This CDR3 has 15 residues. V shed 5 bases and J shed 5 bases, with 16 bases lying between them. CDR1 and CDR2 from the germline V gene are SEHNR and FQNEAQ (reference sequence). In nucleotides, the CDR3 is TGTGCCAGCAGCCCCTTCCTAGAATCCCACAATGAGCAGTTCTTC. Residues: CASSPFLESHNEQFF.

This chain uses TRBV21-1 with TRBJ1-5; the D call of TRBD1 is as the table states it, not checked on the DNA. TRBV21-1 is classified as a pseudogene. The length of the CDR3 is 16 residues. CDR3 residues: CASSPCGHPSNQPQHF. CDR3 coding DNA: TGTGCCAGCAGCCCTTGTGGACACCCTAGCAATCAGCCCCAGCATTTT.

In its sample, this clone was seen once. The chain uses TRBV19 and TRBJ1-1; 7 bases align to TRBD1. With V trimmed by 6 bases and J by 1 base, 11 bases remained unmatched. The CDR3 spans 16 residues. Germline CDR1 LNHDA, CDR2 SQIVND (reference sequence). The CDR3 loop reads CASRPKATGANTEAFF. The CDR3 bases are TGTGCCAGTAGACCGAAAGCTACAGGGGCGAACACTGAAGCTTTCTTT.